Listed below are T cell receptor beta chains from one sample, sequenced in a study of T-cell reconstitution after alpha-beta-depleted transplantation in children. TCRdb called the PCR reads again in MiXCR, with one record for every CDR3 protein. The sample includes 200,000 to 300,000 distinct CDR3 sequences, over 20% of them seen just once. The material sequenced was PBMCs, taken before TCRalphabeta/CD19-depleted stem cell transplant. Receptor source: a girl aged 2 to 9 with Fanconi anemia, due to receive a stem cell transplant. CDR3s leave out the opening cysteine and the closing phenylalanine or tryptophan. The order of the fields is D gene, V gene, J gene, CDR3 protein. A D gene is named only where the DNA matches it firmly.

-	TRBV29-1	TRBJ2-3	SAHKNGDTQY
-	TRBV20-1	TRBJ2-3	SARDDEGPDTQY
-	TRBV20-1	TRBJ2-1	SARDPRGEPSYNEQF
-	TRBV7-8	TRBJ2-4	ASSLGDGWAKNIQY
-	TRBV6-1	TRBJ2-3	ASSADVPFTDTQY
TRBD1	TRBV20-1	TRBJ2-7	SAEPGQGLHEQY
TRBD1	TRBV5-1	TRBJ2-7	ASSLEDRTSLSYEQY
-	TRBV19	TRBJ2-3	ASSISNRAPDTQY
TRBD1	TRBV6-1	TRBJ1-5	ASRPVSNRGDQPQH
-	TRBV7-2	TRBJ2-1	ASSFSIYNEQF
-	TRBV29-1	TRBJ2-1	SVVSDNEQF
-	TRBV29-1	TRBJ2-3	SVVPGTDTQY
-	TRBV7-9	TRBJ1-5	ASSSREQPQH
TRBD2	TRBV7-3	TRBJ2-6	ASSFSGGKAGANVLT
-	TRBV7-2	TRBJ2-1	ASSLAGGLYNEQF
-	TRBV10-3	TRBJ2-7	AISVPGSPHEQY
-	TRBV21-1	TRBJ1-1	ASSKGRKGTEAF
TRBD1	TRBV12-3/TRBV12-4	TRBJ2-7	ASRPDRGQYEQY
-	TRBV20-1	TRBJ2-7	SAWLQGGVFEQY
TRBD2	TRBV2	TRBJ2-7	ASSEGLASNTYEQY
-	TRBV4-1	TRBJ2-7	ASSLGPEYEQY
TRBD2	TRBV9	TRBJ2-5	ASSVDLAGGLQETQY
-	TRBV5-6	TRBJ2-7	ASSLVLVPYEQY
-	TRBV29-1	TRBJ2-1	SVAGPDNEQF
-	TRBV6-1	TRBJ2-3	ASTQRGTPDTQY
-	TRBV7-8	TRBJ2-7	ASSAPGEQY
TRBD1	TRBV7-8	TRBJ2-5	ASSWRTGQGRETQY
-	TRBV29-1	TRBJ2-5	SVGPAEDQY
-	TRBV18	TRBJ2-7	ASSPGGAGDEQY
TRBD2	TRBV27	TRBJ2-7	ASSFASGLSYEQY
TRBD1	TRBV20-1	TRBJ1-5	SARGDGGTGGNQPQH
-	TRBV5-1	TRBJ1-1	ASSLGPGVYTEAF
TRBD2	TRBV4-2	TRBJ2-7	ASSQGHASGSYEQY
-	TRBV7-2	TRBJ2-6	ASSPSIGGAGANVLT
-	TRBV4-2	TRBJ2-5	ASSQPLGETQY
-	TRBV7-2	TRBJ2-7	ASSARLGVQY
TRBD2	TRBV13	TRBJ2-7	ASSPQLAGDIGEQY
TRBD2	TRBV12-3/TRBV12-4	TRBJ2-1	ASTPSGILYNEQF
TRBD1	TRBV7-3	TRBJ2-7	ASSSNHQGVDYEQY
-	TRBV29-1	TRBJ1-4	SVGGPNEKLF
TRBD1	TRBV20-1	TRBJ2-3	SAADRVGTDTQY
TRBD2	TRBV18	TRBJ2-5	ASSPGLRETQY
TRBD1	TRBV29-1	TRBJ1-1	SVEAGTGGTEAF
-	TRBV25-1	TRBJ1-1	ASSEYFENTEAF
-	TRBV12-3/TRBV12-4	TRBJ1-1	ASSFGENTEAF
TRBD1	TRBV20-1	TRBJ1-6	SAQVTGTYSPLH
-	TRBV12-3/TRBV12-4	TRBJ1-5	ASSLASGSNQPQH
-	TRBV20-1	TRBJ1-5	SASRRAGSYSNQPQH
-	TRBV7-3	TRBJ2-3	ASSFGQPTDTQY